Only a few counts were recorded for the clone carrying this TCR beta chain. Its antigen is unknown. Caucasian individuals from Russia who were healthy and aged roughly 6 to 95 acted as donors. Isolation recovered at least 6.5 million PBMCs from every sample. With V trimmed by 5 bases and J by 6 bases, 8 bases remained unmatched. This CDR3 comprises 14 residues. Germline CDR1 reads SGHAT; CDR2 reads FQNNGV. The second PCR ran about 6 to 12 cycles with a sample-barcoded 5' primer and J-beta primers. TCRdb re-derived calls from the 5' RACE reads in MiXCR, one entry per CDR3 protein. The sample holds some 1.6 million distinct CDR3 sequences, about 32% seen once. This record comes from a study of blood T cells in healthy people across ages. Study results and limitations: Because donor CMV status was unknown, expanded clonotype changes were possibly confounded. It was the long-lived donors that had more naive CD4+ cells and higher diversity than aged donors.

The chain has TRBV11-2 and TRBJ1-2; 8 positions match TRBD1. The sequenced material came from blood. This clonotype was sampled from a woman aged 25 to 39 in good health. CDR3 nucleotides: TGTGCCAGCAGCACCTCCACAGGGGGGGATGGCTACACCTTC. Residues: CASSTSTGGDGYTF. The variable domain in full, with the rest retrieved from reference TRBV11-2 and TRBJ1-2, is EAGVAQSPRYKIIEKRQSVAFWCNPISGHATLYWYQQILGQGPKLLIQFQNNGVVDDSQLPKDRFSAERLKGVDSTLKIQPAKLEDSAVYLCASSTSTGGDGYTFGSGTRLTVV.